The rows below give T cell receptor beta chains drawn from one sample of a study of tumor and adjacent non-tumor tissue in lung cancer. TCRdb analysed the multiplex PCR reads with MiXCR anew, one entry per CDR3 protein. The sample has fewer than 100,000 distinct CDR3 sequences, 72% seen once. The sequencing input was lung tumor tissue. The receptors derive from a woman aged 35 to 49 with non-small cell lung cancer. The CDR3 runs from the conserved cysteine through the conserved F or W. A D gene is named only where the DNA matches it firmly. Not every row has a clone size; where given, it reads once, few, many or a size class.

J gene: TRBJ2-7; V gene: TRBV20-1; clone size: -; D gene: TRBD2; CDR3 DNA: TGCAGTGCTCTAATGACTAGCGGGCTAACCCGTTTTACCGAGCAGTACTTC; CDR3 protein: CSALMTSGLTRFTEQYF
J gene: TRBJ2-7; V gene: TRBV12-3/TRBV12-4; clone size: few; D gene: -; CDR3 DNA: TGTGCCAGCAGCCCGGGCTTAGACTACGAGCAATACTTC; CDR3 protein: CASSPGLDYEQYF
J gene: TRBJ2-2; V gene: TRBV28; clone size: many; D gene: TRBD1; CDR3 DNA: TGTGCCAGCAGTTCCGGGACAGGGACTACCACCGGGGAGCTGTTTTTT; CDR3 protein: CASSSGTGTTTGELFF
J gene: TRBJ1-4; V gene: TRBV20-1; clone size: many; D gene: -; CDR3 DNA: TGCAGTGCTAGCCCTCAGGGTTTTAATGAAAAACTGTTTTTT; CDR3 protein: CSASPQGFNEKLFF
J gene: TRBJ2-1; V gene: TRBV11-1; clone size: -; D gene: -; CDR3 DNA: TGTGCCAGCAGCTTAGGTGTGGGCGATGAGCTGTTATTC; CDR3 protein: CASSLGVGDELLF
J gene: TRBJ2-7; V gene: TRBV11-2; clone size: -; D gene: -; CDR3 DNA: TGTGCCAGCAGCCCTAGCAGGGATAGGGAACAGTACTTC; CDR3 protein: CASSPSRDREQYF
J gene: TRBJ2-7; V gene: TRBV11-2; clone size: -; D gene: TRBD1; CDR3 DNA: TGTCCCAGTAGCTTATCTTCGACAGGGTTGGGTTCCTACGAGCACTATTTC; CDR3 protein: CPSSLSSTGLGSYEHYF
J gene: TRBJ1-2; V gene: TRBV6-5; clone size: -; D gene: TRBD1; CDR3 DNA: TGTGTAAGCAGCCCTCGTCCCTCACAGGGGTACACCTTC; CDR3 protein: CVSSPRPSQGYTF
J gene: TRBJ2-1; V gene: TRBV29-1; clone size: once; D gene: TRBD2; CDR3 DNA: TGCCGCGTTGAAGCCCCCAAGCGGGAGTCCCACAGTGAGCAGTTCTTC; CDR3 protein: CRVEAPKRESHSEQFF
J gene: TRBJ1-5; V gene: TRBV10-2; clone size: few; D gene: TRBD1; CDR3 DNA: TGCGCCATCTCGGACAGGGCTATTCAGCCCCAACATTTT; CDR3 protein: CAISDRAIQPQHF
J gene: TRBJ1-4; V gene: TRBV10-3; clone size: -; D gene: -; CDR3 DNA: TGTGGCTTCAGTGACGAGGGAAGAGGTGAAAAACTGTTTTTT; CDR3 protein: CGFSDEGRGEKLFF
J gene: TRBJ2-7; V gene: TRBV20-1; clone size: many; D gene: TRBD1; CDR3 DNA: TGCAGTGCTAGTCAAAATCGGGACAGACAGCAGTACTTC; CDR3 protein: CSASQNRDRQQYF
J gene: TRBJ1-4; V gene: TRBV6-5; clone size: -; D gene: TRBD1; CDR3 DNA: TGTGCCAGCAGCCCAACAGGGGCTTCAACTAATGAAAAACTGTTTTTC; CDR3 protein: CASSPTGASTNEKLFF
J gene: TRBJ2-5; V gene: TRBV11-3; clone size: -; D gene: -; CDR3 DNA: TGTGTCAGCAGCCTGGACGACTTAGGCCAGGAGACCCAGTACTTC; CDR3 protein: CVSSLDDLGQETQYF
J gene: TRBJ2-1; V gene: TRBV29-1; clone size: -; D gene: TRBD2; CDR3 DNA: TGCAATGTTGCTAGACTAGCGGACTCCAATGAGCAGTTCTTC; CDR3 protein: CNVARLADSNEQFF
J gene: TRBJ2-3; V gene: TRBV11-1; clone size: large; D gene: -; CDR3 DNA: TGTGCCAGCAGCTTTCTGAGCGGGCAGTATTTT; CDR3 protein: CASSFLSGQYF
J gene: TRBJ1-5; V gene: TRBV4-2; clone size: -; D gene: -; CDR3 DNA: TGTGTCAGCAGCCAAGACGGGGCCGGCAATCAGCCCCAACATTTT; CDR3 protein: CVSSQDGAGNQPQHF
J gene: TRBJ1-1; V gene: TRBV5-1; clone size: -; D gene: TRBD1; CDR3 DNA: TGCGTCAGCTCGTTAGACAGGGGGTATGAAGCTTTCTTT; CDR3 protein: CVSSLDRGYEAFF
J gene: TRBJ1-1; V gene: TRBV4-1; clone size: -; D gene: TRBD1; CDR3 DNA: TGTGCCAGCAGCCAAAAAAGCCTAAAATCGGTACAGGGGGATGTTCGGACTGAAGCTTTCTTT; CDR3 protein: CASSQKSLKSVQGDVRTEAFF
J gene: TRBJ2-1; V gene: TRBV7-9; clone size: few; D gene: TRBD2; CDR3 DNA: TGTGCCAGCAGCTTAGTTGGACGGGAGGGGTTCTGGAATGAGCAGTTCTTC; CDR3 protein: CASSLVGREGFWNEQFF
J gene: TRBJ2-5; V gene: TRBV28; clone size: -; D gene: -; CDR3 DNA: TGTACCAGCAGTTTACCGGGAGACCGAGAGACCCAGTACTTC; CDR3 protein: CTSSLPGDRETQYF
J gene: TRBJ2-1; V gene: TRBV6-5; clone size: -; D gene: -; CDR3 DNA: TGTGCCAGTAGTTTCCAACAGTGTTGGGATGAGCAGTTCTTC; CDR3 protein: CASSFQQCWDEQFF
J gene: TRBJ2-7; V gene: TRBV20-1; clone size: -; D gene: TRBD1; CDR3 DNA: TGTAGTGCTAAACGGACAGGGAGCTACGAGCAGTACTTC; CDR3 protein: CSAKRTGSYEQYF
J gene: TRBJ2-3; V gene: TRBV6-6; clone size: -; D gene: -; CDR3 DNA: TGTGCCAGCAGTTACGGGCGACATACTAGTATAGATACGCAGTATTTT; CDR3 protein: CASSYGRHTSIDTQYF
J gene: TRBJ2-7; V gene: TRBV6-2/TRBV6-3; clone size: -; D gene: -; CDR3 DNA: TGTGCCAGCAGTTACGGGCCGTGGAGGAGGGCCCAATTC; CDR3 protein: CASSYGPWRRAQF
J gene: TRBJ2-7; V gene: TRBV6-5; clone size: -; D gene: TRBD2; CDR3 DNA: TGTGCCAGCATCTCCATAGCGGGGCGCGAGCAGTACTTC; CDR3 protein: CASISIAGREQYF
J gene: TRBJ2-1; V gene: TRBV6-1; clone size: many; D gene: TRBD2; CDR3 DNA: TGTGCCAGCAGTTCCCCGACTAGCGGCCTGGCCTACAATGAGCAGTTCTTC; CDR3 protein: CASSSPTSGLAYNEQFF
J gene: TRBJ2-7; V gene: TRBV5-1; clone size: many; D gene: -; CDR3 DNA: TGCGCCAGCAGCTTGACGGCAGGGAGATACGAGCAGTACTTC; CDR3 protein: CASSLTAGRYEQYF
J gene: TRBJ2-6; V gene: TRBV11-2; clone size: -; D gene: TRBD2; CDR3 DNA: TGTGTCAGCAGCTTAAGACTAGCGGTGTTCACCGAGATCTCTGGGGCCAACGCCCTGACTTTC; CDR3 protein: CVSSLRLAVFTEISGANALTF
J gene: TRBJ2-3; V gene: TRBV7-9; clone size: few; D gene: -; CDR3 DNA: TGTGCCAGCAGCCCTGCGGGGTATAACACAGATACGCAGTATTTT; CDR3 protein: CASSPAGYNTDTQYF
J gene: TRBJ1-5; V gene: TRBV5-1; clone size: -; D gene: -; CDR3 DNA: TGCGCCAGCAGCTTGTCAGGGGACAGCAATCAGCCCCAGCATTTT; CDR3 protein: CASSLSGDSNQPQHF
J gene: TRBJ2-7; V gene: TRBV29-1; clone size: many; D gene: TRBD1; CDR3 DNA: TGCAGCGTAAAACCAAGGACAGGGTCAGGATACGAGCAGTACTTC; CDR3 protein: CSVKPRTGSGYEQYF
J gene: TRBJ2-3; V gene: TRBV29-1; clone size: -; D gene: -; CDR3 DNA: TGCAGCGCTCTCCTAGCAGGAGATATCACAGATACGCAGTATTTT; CDR3 protein: CSALLAGDITDTQYF
J gene: TRBJ1-5; V gene: TRBV6-1; clone size: -; D gene: -; CDR3 DNA: TGTGCCAGGAGTGAGGGGTTAGGGAATCAGCCCCAGCTTTTT; CDR3 protein: CARSEGLGNQPQLF
J gene: TRBJ2-3; V gene: TRBV28; clone size: -; D gene: -; CDR3 DNA: TGTGCCAGCAGTATAACGCTCCACGATACGCAGTATTTT; CDR3 protein: CASSITLHDTQYF
J gene: TRBJ1-4; V gene: TRBV30; clone size: many; D gene: -; CDR3 DNA: TGTGCCTGGAGTGTACAGGGCCTGAATGAAAAACTGTTTTTT; CDR3 protein: CAWSVQGLNEKLFF
J gene: TRBJ1-6; V gene: TRBV11-2; clone size: once; D gene: -; CDR3 DNA: TGTGCCAGCACCACTACTACAGGGACCCTCTATAATTCACCCCTACATTTT; CDR3 protein: CASTTTTGTLYNSPLHF
J gene: TRBJ1-4; V gene: TRBV11-3; clone size: -; D gene: -; CDR3 DNA: TGTGTCAGTAGAGCCGGGGCAGGGCCTGAAATACTGTTTTTT; CDR3 protein: CVSRAGAGPEILFF
J gene: TRBJ2-1; V gene: TRBV29-1; clone size: -; D gene: -; CDR3 DNA: TGCAGCGTTGAAGACACTCGGAGCTTCAATGGGCAGTTCTTC; CDR3 protein: CSVEDTRSFNGQFF
J gene: TRBJ2-6; V gene: TRBV5-1; clone size: many; D gene: -; CDR3 DNA: TGCGCCAGCAGTACGGGCTCTGGGGCCAACGTCCTGACTTTC; CDR3 protein: CASSTGSGANVLTF
J gene: TRBJ1-5; V gene: TRBV29-1; clone size: -; D gene: -; CDR3 DNA: TGCAGCATTGGAACAGGAGATCAGCGCCAGCATTTT; CDR3 protein: CSIGTGDQRQHF
J gene: TRBJ2-7; V gene: TRBV10-1; clone size: many; D gene: TRBD1; CDR3 DNA: TGCGCCAGCAGTGAGTCGATGACAGGGGGCCCCTACGAGCAGTACTTC; CDR3 protein: CASSESMTGGPYEQYF
J gene: TRBJ2-1; V gene: TRBV7-9; clone size: -; D gene: -; CDR3 DNA: TGTGCCAGTAGCTTAGGAGGCGGAGGAGACAATGAGCAGTTCTTC; CDR3 protein: CASSLGGGGDNEQFF
J gene: TRBJ1-3; V gene: TRBV29-1; clone size: -; D gene: -; CDR3 DNA: TGCAGCGTTGAAGTGGGGCAGGGTTGGCGAAACACCATATATTTT; CDR3 protein: CSVEVGQGWRNTIYF
J gene: TRBJ1-4; V gene: TRBV7-9; clone size: -; D gene: -; CDR3 DNA: TGTGCCAGCAGCTTAGGAGGGTCGCGGGAAAAACTGTTTTTT; CDR3 protein: CASSLGGSREKLFF
J gene: TRBJ1-1; V gene: TRBV28; clone size: many; D gene: -; CDR3 DNA: TGTGCCAGCAGACTTATCCGGGACGATGGAACTGAAGCTTTCTTT; CDR3 protein: CASRLIRDDGTEAFF
J gene: TRBJ2-1; V gene: TRBV20-1; clone size: -; D gene: TRBD2; CDR3 DNA: TGCAATGCTAGAGATCGGGGGGGGCTGTACAATGAGCAGTTCTTC; CDR3 protein: CNARDRGGLYNEQFF
J gene: TRBJ2-6; V gene: TRBV6-5; clone size: -; D gene: -; CDR3 DNA: TGTGCCAGCAGTTACTCATTCTCAAGGGGACTCGGGGCCAACGTCCTGACTTTC; CDR3 protein: CASSYSFSRGLGANVLTF
J gene: TRBJ1-1; V gene: TRBV5-5; clone size: medium-sized; D gene: TRBD1; CDR3 DNA: TGTGCCAGCAGCTTGTCCCTCAGGGACAGCGGCACTGAAGCTTTCTTT; CDR3 protein: CASSLSLRDSGTEAFF
J gene: TRBJ2-1; V gene: TRBV11-1; clone size: once; D gene: -; CDR3 DNA: TGTACCAGCAGCCTATGGATGGTAGATTACAATGAGCAGTTTTTC; CDR3 protein: CTSSLWMVDYNEQFF
J gene: TRBJ2-7; V gene: TRBV11-2; clone size: -; D gene: -; CDR3 DNA: TGTGCCAACAGCTCACCCGGTCGGGCGGAGGGCGACTACGGGCAGTACTTC; CDR3 protein: CANSSPGRAEGDYGQYF
J gene: TRBJ2-1; V gene: TRBV7-8; clone size: -; D gene: -; CDR3 DNA: TGTGCCAGCAGCTTAGCCTGTGATGCGGGGAAGCAGTTCTTC; CDR3 protein: CASSLACDAGKQFF
J gene: TRBJ2-5; V gene: TRBV4-2; clone size: -; D gene: TRBD2; CDR3 DNA: TGTCCCAGCAACGTAGCGGGGGGCAGCCGGGAGACCCAGTACTTC; CDR3 protein: CPSNVAGGSRETQYF
J gene: TRBJ1-1; V gene: TRBV20-1; clone size: -; D gene: -; CDR3 DNA: TGCAGTGTTCCGACAGTGGGGGCGCGGACTGAAGCTTTCTTT; CDR3 protein: CSVPTVGARTEAFF
J gene: TRBJ2-5; V gene: TRBV11-2; clone size: few; D gene: TRBD1; CDR3 DNA: TGTGTCAGTAGCGTGGGACAGGGGAACCAAGAGACCCAGTACTTC; CDR3 protein: CVSSVGQGNQETQYF
J gene: TRBJ2-3; V gene: TRBV4-2; clone size: -; D gene: TRBD2; CDR3 DNA: TGTGCCAACAGCCGGACTAGCGGAGGGGTTACAGATACGCAGTATTTT; CDR3 protein: CANSRTSGGVTDTQYF
J gene: TRBJ2-3; V gene: TRBV5-6; clone size: -; D gene: -; CDR3 DNA: TGTGCCAGCTGCTTGGGTATTCTTAGTACAGATACGCAGTATTTT; CDR3 protein: CASCLGILSTDTQYF
J gene: TRBJ2-7; V gene: TRBV29-1; clone size: once; D gene: TRBD2; CDR3 DNA: TGCGGCGCCATCCGCACTAGCGGGAAGAGAGCCTACGAGCAGTACTTC; CDR3 protein: CGAIRTSGKRAYEQYF
J gene: TRBJ2-1; V gene: TRBV6-5; clone size: -; D gene: -; CDR3 DNA: TGTACCAGCAGAATGGACTCGGGATCCTACAATGAGCAGCTCTTC; CDR3 protein: CTSRMDSGSYNEQLF
J gene: TRBJ2-3; V gene: TRBV28; clone size: -; D gene: -; CDR3 DNA: TGTGCCAGCAGTACCCAGTGTTACACAGATACGCAGTTTTTT; CDR3 protein: CASSTQCYTDTQFF